This T cell receptor beta chain was captured by sequencing in a study of metastatic and nonmetastatic thyroid tumors. Study overall: Malignant and benign thyroid patients had repertoires compared in peripheral blood and tumor or nodule tissue. General study findings and limits: Benign nodules reportedly had significantly lower TCR beta diversity than malignant thyroid tumors in blood and tumor.

Original handling: Across clinicopathological groups, CDR3 differences served as the basis for building a distant-metastasis classifier for papillary thyroid cancer. TCRdb re-analyzed the PCR reads through MiXCR. TCRdb's processing, not the authors' own work, is the source of the V and J calls. The profile shows about 28,000 clones, around 20% of them singletons. This clone was detected only a few times. Antigen unknown. The germline V gene encodes CDR1 MRHNA and CDR2 SNTAGT. This CDR3 has 15 amino acids. Deletions cut 0 bases from V and 1 base from J, with 8 bases between. Until they underwent thyroid surgery, no patient had received any treatment.

The V and J genes are TRBV6-4 and TRBJ2-3; TRBD2 is a possible D gene (6 bases). The material sequenced was blood. The receptor was isolated from a female donor with papillary thyroid cancer or a benign thyroid nodule (not recorded which). Some clones in this sample may be carry-over from other donors' samples. CDR3 bases: TGTGCCAGCAGTGACTCGGGAGGTGGCACAGATACGCAGTATTTT. As protein: CASSDSGGGTDTQYF.